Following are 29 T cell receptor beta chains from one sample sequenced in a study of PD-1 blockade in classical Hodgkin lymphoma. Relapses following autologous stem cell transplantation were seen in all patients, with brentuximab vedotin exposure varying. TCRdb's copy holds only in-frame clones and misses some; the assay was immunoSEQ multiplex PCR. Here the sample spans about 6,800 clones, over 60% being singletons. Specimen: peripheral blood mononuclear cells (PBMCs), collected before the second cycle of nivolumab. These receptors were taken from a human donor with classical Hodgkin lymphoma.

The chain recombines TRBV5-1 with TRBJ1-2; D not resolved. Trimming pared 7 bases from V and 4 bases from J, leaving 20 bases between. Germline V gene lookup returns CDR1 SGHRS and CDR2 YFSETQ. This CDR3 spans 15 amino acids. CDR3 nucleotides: TGCGCCAGCGGCGATGCAGTTCGAAAGACCTATGGCTACACCTTC. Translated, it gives CASGDAVRKTYGYTF.

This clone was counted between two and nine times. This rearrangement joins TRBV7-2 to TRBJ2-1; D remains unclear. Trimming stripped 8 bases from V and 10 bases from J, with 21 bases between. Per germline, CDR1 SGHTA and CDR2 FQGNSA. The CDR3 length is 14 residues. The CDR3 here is CASELSGPLWEQFF. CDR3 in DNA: TGTGCCAGCGAACTAAGTGGGCCCCTTTGGGAGCAGTTCTTC. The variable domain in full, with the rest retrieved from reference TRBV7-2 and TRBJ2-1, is GAGVSQSPSNKVTEKGKDVELRCDPISGHTALYWYRQSLGQGLEFLIYFQGNSAPDKSGLPSDRFSAERTGGSVSTLTIQRTQQEDSAVYLCASELSGPLWEQFFGPGTRLTVL.

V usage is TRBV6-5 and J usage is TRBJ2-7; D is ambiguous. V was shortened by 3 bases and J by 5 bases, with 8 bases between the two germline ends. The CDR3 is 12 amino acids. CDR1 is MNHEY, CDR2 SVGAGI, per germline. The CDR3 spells CASSYGIHEQYF. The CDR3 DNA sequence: TGTGCCAGCAGTTATGGGATCCACGAGCAGTACTTC.

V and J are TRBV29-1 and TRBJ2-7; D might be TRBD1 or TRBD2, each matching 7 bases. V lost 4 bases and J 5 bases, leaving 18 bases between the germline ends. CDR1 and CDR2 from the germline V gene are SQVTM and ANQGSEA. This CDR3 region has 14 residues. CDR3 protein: CSVGGGRGGDEQYF. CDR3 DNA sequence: TGCAGCGTTGGGGGTGGCAGGGGGGGCGACGAGCAGTACTTC.

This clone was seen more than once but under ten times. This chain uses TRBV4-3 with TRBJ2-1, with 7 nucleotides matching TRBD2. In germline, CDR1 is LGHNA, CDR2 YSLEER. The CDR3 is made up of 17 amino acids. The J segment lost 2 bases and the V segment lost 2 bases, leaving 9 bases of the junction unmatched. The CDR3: CASSQSFLAATYNEQFF. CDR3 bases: TGCGCCAGCAGCCAATCTTTCCTAGCGGCAACCTACAATGAGCAGTTCTTC.

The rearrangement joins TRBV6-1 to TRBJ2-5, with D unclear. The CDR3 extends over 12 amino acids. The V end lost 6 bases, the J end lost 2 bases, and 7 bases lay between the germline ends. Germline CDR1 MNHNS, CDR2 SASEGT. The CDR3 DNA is TGTGCCAGCAGGGGCGTTCAAGAGACCCAGTACTTC. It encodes CASRGVQETQYF.

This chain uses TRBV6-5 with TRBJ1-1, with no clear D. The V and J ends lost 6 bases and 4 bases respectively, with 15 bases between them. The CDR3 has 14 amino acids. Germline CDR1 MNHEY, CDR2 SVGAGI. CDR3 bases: TGTGCCAGCAGACCCTCCGGGGTCTCCACTGAAGCTTTCTTT. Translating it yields CASRPSGVSTEAFF.

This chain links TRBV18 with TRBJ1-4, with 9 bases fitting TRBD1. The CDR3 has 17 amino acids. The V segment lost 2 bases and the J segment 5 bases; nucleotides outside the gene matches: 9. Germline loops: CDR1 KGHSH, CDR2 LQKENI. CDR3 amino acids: CASSPLLGQGTNEKLFF. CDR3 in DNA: TGTGCCAGCTCACCATTGCTGGGACAGGGAACAAATGAAAAACTGTTTTTT. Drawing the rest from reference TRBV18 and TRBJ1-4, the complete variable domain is NAGVMQNPRHLVRRRGQEARLRCSPMKGHSHVYWYRQLPEEGLKFMVYLQKENIIDESGMPKERFSAEFPKEGPSILRIQQVVRGDSAAYFCASSPLLGQGTNEKLFFGSGTQLSVL.

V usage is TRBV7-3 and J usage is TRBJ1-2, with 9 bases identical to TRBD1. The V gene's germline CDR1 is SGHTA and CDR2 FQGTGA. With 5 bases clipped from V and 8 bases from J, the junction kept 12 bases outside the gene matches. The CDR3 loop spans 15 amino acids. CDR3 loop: CASSLGQGIIGGYTF. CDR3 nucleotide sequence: TGTGCCAGCAGCCTTGGACAGGGGATCATCGGAGGCTACACCTTC.

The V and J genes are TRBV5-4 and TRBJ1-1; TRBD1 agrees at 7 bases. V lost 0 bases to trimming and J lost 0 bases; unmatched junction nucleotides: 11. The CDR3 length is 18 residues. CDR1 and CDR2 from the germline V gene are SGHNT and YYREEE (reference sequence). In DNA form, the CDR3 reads TGTGCCAGCAGCTTGGGGGAAGGGGGCGCAGGGTTGAACACTGAAGCTTTCTTT. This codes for CASSLGEGGAGLNTEAFF. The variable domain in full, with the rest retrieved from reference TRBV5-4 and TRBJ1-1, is ETGVTQSPTHLIKTRGQQVTLRCSSQSGHNTVSWYQQALGQGPQFIFQYYREEENGRGNFPPRFSGLQFPNYSSELNVNALELDDSALYLCASSLGEGGAGLNTEAFFGQGTRLTVV.

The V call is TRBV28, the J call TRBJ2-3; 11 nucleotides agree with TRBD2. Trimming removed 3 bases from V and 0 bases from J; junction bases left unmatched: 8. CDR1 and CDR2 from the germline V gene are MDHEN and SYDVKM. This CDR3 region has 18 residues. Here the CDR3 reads CASSFSPLAGGSTDTQYF. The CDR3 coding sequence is TGTGCCAGCAGTTTCTCACCCCTAGCGGGAGGAAGCACAGATACGCAGTATTTT.

CDR3: CASSSTLQGNTEAFF. The CDR3 coding sequence is TGTGCCAGCAGCTCGACGCTTCAAGGGAACACTGAAGCTTTCTTT. This chain links TRBV7-8 with TRBJ1-1; D not resolved. Germline V gene data show CDR1 as SGHVS and CDR2 as FQNEAQ. The CDR3 loop spans 15 amino acids. The V end lost 4 bases, the J end lost 1 base, and 13 bases lay between the germline ends. Full variable domain (remainder filled in from reference TRBV7-8 and TRBJ1-1): GAGVSQSPRYKVAKRGQDVALRCDPISGHVSLFWYQQALGQGPEFLTYFQNEAQLDKSGLPSDRFFAERPEGSVSTLKIQRTQQEDSAVYLCASSSTLQGNTEAFFGQGTRLTVV.

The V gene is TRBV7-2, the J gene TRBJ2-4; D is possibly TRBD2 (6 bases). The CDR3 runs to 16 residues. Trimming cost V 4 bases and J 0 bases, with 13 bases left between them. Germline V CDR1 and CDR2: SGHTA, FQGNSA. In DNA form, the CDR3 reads TGTGCCAGCAGCTCCCGGGACTCCTTAGCCAAAAACATTCAGTACTTC. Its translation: CASSSRDSLAKNIQYF. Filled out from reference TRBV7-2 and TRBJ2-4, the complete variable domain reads GAGVSQSPSNKVTEKGKDVELRCDPISGHTALYWYRQSLGQGLEFLIYFQGNSAPDKSGLPSDRFSAERTGGSVSTLTIQRTQQEDSAVYLCASSSRDSLAKNIQYFGAGTRLSVL.

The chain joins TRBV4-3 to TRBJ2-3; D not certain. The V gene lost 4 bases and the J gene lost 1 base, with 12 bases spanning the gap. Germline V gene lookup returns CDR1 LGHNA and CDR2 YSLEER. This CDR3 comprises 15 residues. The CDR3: CASSPGPEGTDTQYF. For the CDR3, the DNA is TGCGCCAGCAGCCCAGGACCCGAGGGCACAGATACGCAGTATTTT.

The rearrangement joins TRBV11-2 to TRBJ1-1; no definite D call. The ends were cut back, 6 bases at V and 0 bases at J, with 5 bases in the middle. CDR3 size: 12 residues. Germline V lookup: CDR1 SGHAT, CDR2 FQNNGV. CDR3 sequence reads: CASRGVNTEAFF. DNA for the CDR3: TGTGCCAGCAGAGGAGTGAACACTGAAGCTTTCTTT.

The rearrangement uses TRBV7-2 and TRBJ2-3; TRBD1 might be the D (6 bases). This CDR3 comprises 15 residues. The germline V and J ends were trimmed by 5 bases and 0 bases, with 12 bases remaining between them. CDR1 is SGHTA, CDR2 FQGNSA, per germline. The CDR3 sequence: CASSRGGASTDTQYF. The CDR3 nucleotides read TGTGCCAGCAGCCGAGGGGGAGCTAGCACAGATACGCAGTATTTT.

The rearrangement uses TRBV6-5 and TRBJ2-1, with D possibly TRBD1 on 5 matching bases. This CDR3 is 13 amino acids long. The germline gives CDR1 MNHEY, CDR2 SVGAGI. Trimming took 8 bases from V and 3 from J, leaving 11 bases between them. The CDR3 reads CASQGPYYNEQFF. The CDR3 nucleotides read TGTGCCAGCCAGGGTCCATACTACAATGAGCAGTTCTTC.

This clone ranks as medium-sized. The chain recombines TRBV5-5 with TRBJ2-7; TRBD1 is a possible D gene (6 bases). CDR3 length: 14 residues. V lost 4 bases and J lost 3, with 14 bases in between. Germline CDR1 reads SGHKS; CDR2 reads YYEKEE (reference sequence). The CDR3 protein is CASSPEGQIYEQYF. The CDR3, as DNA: TGTGCCAGCAGCCCCGAAGGACAGATCTACGAGCAGTACTTC.

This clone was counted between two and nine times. This chain's CDR3 is CASSHSGGNTIYF. The CDR3 bases are TGTGCCAGCTCCCACTCCGGGGGAAACACCATATATTTT. The chain couples TRBV6-6 to TRBJ1-3, with D unresolved. The CDR3 is 13 residues long. In germline, CDR1 is MNHNY, CDR2 SVGAGI (reference sequence). Trimming shortened V by 8 bases and J by 4 bases, and 12 bases separated the two germline ends.

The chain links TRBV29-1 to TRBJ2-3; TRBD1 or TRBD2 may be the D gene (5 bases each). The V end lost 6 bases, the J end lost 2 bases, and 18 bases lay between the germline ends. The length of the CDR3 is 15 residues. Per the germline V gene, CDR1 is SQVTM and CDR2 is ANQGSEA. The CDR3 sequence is CSVGTALIPTDTQYF. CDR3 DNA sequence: TGCAGCGTAGGGACGGCACTCATTCCCACAGATACGCAGTATTTT.

The CDR3 nucleotides are TGCGCCAGCAGCCAAGACACGGGAGCGGTAGGAAATGAGCAGTTCTTC. This codes for CASSQDTGAVGNEQFF. The chain uses TRBV4-3 and TRBJ2-1; weak D call: TRBD2 (6 bases). The germline V and J ends were trimmed by 0 bases and 7 bases, with 16 bases remaining between them. In germline, CDR1 is LGHNA, CDR2 YSLEER. This CDR3 has 16 amino acids.

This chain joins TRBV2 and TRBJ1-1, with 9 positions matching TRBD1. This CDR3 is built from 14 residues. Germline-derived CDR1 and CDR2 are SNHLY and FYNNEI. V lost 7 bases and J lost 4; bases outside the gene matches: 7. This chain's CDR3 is CASNDRGVPTEAFF. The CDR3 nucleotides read TGTGCCAGCAACGACAGGGGGGTGCCCACTGAAGCTTTCTTT.

CDR3 sequence (DNA): TGTGCCAGCAGCTTCGACATGGTGGGTGGCACTGAAGCTTTCTTT. Translation gives CASSFDMVGGTEAFF. This rearrangement joins TRBV5-4 to TRBJ1-1; D unclear. V lost 2 bases to trimming and J lost 4 bases, with 15 bases between them. Germline V gene lookup returns CDR1 SGHNT and CDR2 YYREEE (reference sequence). This CDR3 has 15 residues.

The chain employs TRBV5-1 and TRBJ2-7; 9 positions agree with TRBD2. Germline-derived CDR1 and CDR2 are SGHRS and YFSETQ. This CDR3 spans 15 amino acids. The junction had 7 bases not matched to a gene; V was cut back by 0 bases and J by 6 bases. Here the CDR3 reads CASSLGAGGLSEQYF. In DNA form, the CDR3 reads TGCGCCAGCAGCTTGGGAGCGGGAGGCCTGTCCGAGCAGTACTTC.

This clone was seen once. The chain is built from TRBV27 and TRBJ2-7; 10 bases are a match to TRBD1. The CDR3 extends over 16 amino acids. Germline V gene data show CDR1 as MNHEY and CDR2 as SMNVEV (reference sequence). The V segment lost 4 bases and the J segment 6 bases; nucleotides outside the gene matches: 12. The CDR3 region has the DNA TGTGCCAGCAGTTCCGCCGGGACAGGGGCGATCGGCGAGCAGTACTTC. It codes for CASSSAGTGAIGEQYF.

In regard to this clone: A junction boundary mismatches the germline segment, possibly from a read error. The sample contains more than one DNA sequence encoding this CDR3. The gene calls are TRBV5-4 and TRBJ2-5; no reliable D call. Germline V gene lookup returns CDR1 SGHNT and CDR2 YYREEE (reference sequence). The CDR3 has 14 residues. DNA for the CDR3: TGTGCCAGCAGCTTGATGCTAATCCAAGAGACCCAATACTTC. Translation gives CASSLMLIQETQYF.

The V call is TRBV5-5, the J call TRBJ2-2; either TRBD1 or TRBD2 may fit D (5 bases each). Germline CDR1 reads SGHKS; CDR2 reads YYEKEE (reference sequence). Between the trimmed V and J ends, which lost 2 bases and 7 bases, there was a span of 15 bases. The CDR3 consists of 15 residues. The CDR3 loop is CASSFGQGRIGELFF. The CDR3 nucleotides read TGTGCCAGCAGCTTCGGGCAGGGACGGATCGGGGAGCTGTTTTTT. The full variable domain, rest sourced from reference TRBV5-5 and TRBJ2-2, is DAGVTQSPTHLIKTRGQQVTLRCSPISGHKSVSWYQQVLGQGPQFIFQYYEKEERGRGNFPDRFSARQFPNYSSELNVNALLLGDSALYLCASSFGQGRIGELFFGEGSRLTVL.

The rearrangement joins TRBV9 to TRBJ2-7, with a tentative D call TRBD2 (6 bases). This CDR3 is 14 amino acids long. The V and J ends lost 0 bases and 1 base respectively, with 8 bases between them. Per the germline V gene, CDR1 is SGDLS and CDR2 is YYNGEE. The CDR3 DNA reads TGTGCCAGCAGCGTAGGGGACTCATCCTACGAGCAGTACTTC. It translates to CASSVGDSSYEQYF.

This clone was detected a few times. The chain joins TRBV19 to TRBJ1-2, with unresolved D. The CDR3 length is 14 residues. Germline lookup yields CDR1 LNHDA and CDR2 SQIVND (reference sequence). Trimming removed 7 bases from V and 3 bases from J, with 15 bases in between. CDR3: CASTGDLRYYGYTF. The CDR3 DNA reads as TGTGCCAGTACCGGAGACCTGCGTTACTATGGCTACACCTTC.